These 26 T cell receptor beta chains came from one sample sequenced in a study of cytomegalovirus exposure and HLA in healthy donors. PCR employed 60 Vbeta and 13 Jbeta primers. Profiling relied on immunoSEQ multiplex PCR, and the TCRdb table lists in-frame clones only, not all of them. The table shows about 190,000 clones, with around 78% occurring only once. The material sequenced was PBMCs. These receptors all come from a woman in her twenties or thirties in good health and CMV-seropositive.

The chain employs TRBV28 and TRBJ1-5, with a weak D call TRBD1 (6 bases). Germline V gives CDR1 MDHEN, CDR2 SYDVKM. This CDR3 is 18 amino acids long. The V gene lost 6 bases and the J gene lost 2 bases, with 23 bases spanning the gap. The CDR3 nucleotides are TGTGCCAGCAGCTCAGGCGGGGGCCGACATAGGGGCAATCAGCCCCAGCATTTT. Protein product: CASSSGGGRHRGNQPQHF.

With regard to this clone: Other nucleotide sequences from this sample produce the same CDR3. The chain carries TRBV6-1 and TRBJ2-7, with 8 bases identical to TRBD2. The V segment lost 0 bases and the J segment 1 base; nucleotides outside the gene matches: 2. Germline V CDR1 and CDR2: MNHNS, SASEGT. The length of the CDR3 is 15 residues. The CDR3 is CASSEAPSGSYEQYF. DNA of the CDR3: TGTGCCAGCAGTGAAGCTCCTAGCGGGTCCTACGAGCAGTACTTC.

This clone was found a few times. The chain employs TRBV19 and TRBJ2-5, with D possibly matching TRBD2 (6 bases). Deletions cut 3 bases from V and 5 bases from J, with 16 bases between. The germline V gene encodes CDR1 LNHDA and CDR2 SQIVND (reference sequence). This CDR3 has 15 residues. In DNA form, the CDR3 reads TGTGCCAGTAGTATGGGTAGCGGTTTCTTGGAGACCCAGTACTTC. Translating it yields CASSMGSGFLETQYF.

The genes are TRBV4-2 and TRBJ2-2; 7 bases align to TRBD2. Germline lookup yields CDR1 LGHNA and CDR2 YNFKEQ. With V trimmed by 6 bases and J by 4 bases, 5 bases remained unmatched. The CDR3 loop spans 14 amino acids. CDR3 sequence: CASSPSSGTGELFF. The CDR3 nucleotides read TGTGCCAGCAGTCCCTCTAGCGGCACCGGGGAGCTGTTTTTT.

The sample holds one count of this clone. V usage is TRBV7-2 and J usage is TRBJ2-7, with D possibly being TRBD2 (6 bases). Per the germline V gene, CDR1 is SGHTA and CDR2 is FQGNSA. V lost 2 bases and J 4 bases, leaving 9 bases between the germline ends. The CDR3 is made up of 13 amino acids. CDR3 residues: CASSLRAGYEQYF. The CDR3, as DNA: TGTGCCAGCAGCTTACGGGCGGGGTACGAGCAGTACTTC.

The chain has TRBV5-5 and TRBJ2-3; 7 nucleotides match TRBD2. The V gene end was trimmed by 4 bases and the J gene end by 2 bases; junction bases not matched to a gene: 7. CDR1 is SGHKS and CDR2 is YYEKEE in the germline V gene (reference sequence). The CDR3 consists of 15 residues. The CDR3 loop is CASSHLGGVTDTQYF. CDR3 nucleotide sequence: TGTGCCAGCAGCCACTTGGGGGGGGTCACAGATACGCAGTATTTT.

This chain links TRBV7-9 with TRBJ1-4; 11 bases align to TRBD1. Germline V gene lookup returns CDR1 SEHNR and CDR2 FQNEAQ (reference sequence). CDR3 length equals 16 residues. Germline trimming cut 4 bases from V and 4 bases from J; bases unmatched to any gene: 5. CDR3 nucleotides: TGTGCCAGCAGCTCCGGACAGGGGGCTGGTAATGAAAAACTGTTTTTT. Translating gives CASSSGQGAGNEKLFF.

The V call is TRBV19, the J call TRBJ1-5, with TRBD1 matching over 10 bases. The V gene end was trimmed by 7 bases and the J gene end by 4 bases; junction bases not matched to a gene: 1. CDR1 and CDR2 from the germline V gene are LNHDA and SQIVND (reference sequence). The length of the CDR3 is 13 residues. CDR3 DNA sequence: TGTGCCAGTAAGGACAGGGGGAATCAGCCCCAGCATTTT. This codes for CASKDRGNQPQHF.

This chain links TRBV15 with TRBJ2-2, with D tentatively TRBD1 (6 bases). V lost 4 bases and J lost 2, with 11 bases in between. Per germline, CDR1 LNHNV and CDR2 YYDKDF (reference sequence). The CDR3 loop spans 15 amino acids. The CDR3 DNA reads as TGTGCCACCAGCATCTACAGGGCCAACACCGGGGAGCTGTTTTTT. Encoded protein: CATSIYRANTGELFF.

The chain joins TRBV2 to TRBJ2-4, with a possible D match to TRBD1 (5 bases). Deletions cut 1 base from V and 6 bases from J, with 7 bases between. CDR1 and CDR2 (germline): SNHLY, FYNNEI. The CDR3 covers 13 residues. The CDR3 reads CASSEDQGNIQYF. The CDR3 coding sequence is TGTGCCAGCAGTGAAGATCAGGGAAACATTCAGTACTTC.

The V gene is TRBV5-4, the J gene TRBJ1-4; a weak D match, TRBD1 (6 bases). Germline V gene lookup returns CDR1 SGHNT and CDR2 YYREEE (reference sequence). Trimming cost V 4 bases and J 8 bases, with 15 bases left between them. The CDR3 length is 14 residues. CDR3 protein: CASSLTGRGEKLFF. The CDR3 DNA follows: TGTGCCAGCAGCCTCACAGGGCGGGGGGAAAAACTGTTTTTT.

This clone was counted once. This rearrangement joins TRBV30 to TRBJ2-1, with TRBD2 matching 7 bases. V shed 6 bases, J shed 7 bases, and the junction held 9 bases outside the gene matches. The CDR3 consists of 13 residues. Germline values: CDR1 GTSNPN, CDR2 SVGIG (reference sequence). This CDR3 is CACRRVGGNEQFF. The CDR3 DNA reads as TGTGCCTGTCGGCGGGTCGGGGGGAATGAGCAGTTCTTC. The full variable domain, rest sourced from reference TRBV30 and TRBJ2-1, is SQTIHQWPATLVQPVGSPLSLECTVEGTSNPNLYWYRQAAGRGLQLLFYSVGIGQISSEVPQNLSASRPQDRQFILSSKKLLLSDSGFYLCACRRVGGNEQFFGPGTRLTVL.

In regard to this clone: The identical CDR3 is also encoded by other nucleotide sequences in the sample. The chain is built from TRBV7-2 and TRBJ2-3, with TRBD2 matching 7 bases. In germline, CDR1 is SGHTA, CDR2 FQGNSA. The CDR3 has 15 amino acids. Losses at the gene ends were 8 bases for V and 0 bases for J; bases not matched to a gene: 8. The CDR3 reads CASSFGGGSTDTQYF. CDR3 nucleotides: TGTGCCAGCTCCTTCGGCGGGGGTAGCACAGATACGCAGTATTTT.

This clone has only a few counts. This chain joins TRBV5-1 and TRBJ2-3; tentative D call: TRBD1 (5 bases). From germline, CDR1 is SGHRS and CDR2 YFSETQ. This CDR3 contains 16 residues. Trimming removed 1 base at V and 4 bases at J, with 16 bases between. Here the CDR3 reads CASSLRRVNAADTQYF. The CDR3 DNA reads TGCGCCAGCAGCTTGCGCAGGGTCAACGCCGCAGATACGCAGTATTTT.

J is TRBJ2-2 and V is TRBV13; TRBD2 aligns across 13 bases. Trimming took 4 bases from V and 5 from J; bases not matched to a gene: 13. This CDR3 has 19 amino acids. The germline gives CDR1 PRHDT, CDR2 FYEKMQ (reference sequence). The CDR3: CASSWKRLAGGSRTGELFF. The CDR3 coding sequence is TGTGCCAGCAGCTGGAAGAGACTAGCGGGGGGCTCTCGGACCGGGGAGCTGTTTTTT.

The chain is built from TRBV5-1 and TRBJ2-3, with a tentative D call TRBD2 (6 bases). Germline loops: CDR1 SGHRS, CDR2 YFSETQ. This CDR3 comprises 14 residues. Trimming took 4 bases from V and 2 from J, leaving 11 bases between them. The CDR3 spells CASSPAGITDTQYF. The CDR3 nucleotides are TGCGCCAGCAGCCCGGCGGGGATCACAGATACGCAGTATTTT. Drawing the rest from reference TRBV5-1 and TRBJ2-3, the complete variable domain is KAGVTQTPRYLIKTRGQQVTLSCSPISGHRSVSWYQQTPGQGLQFLFEYFSETQRNKGNFPGRFSGRQFSNSRSEMNVSTLELGDSALYLCASSPAGITDTQYFGPGTRLTVL.

The chain has TRBV2 and TRBJ2-5, with 12 bases identical to TRBD1. Germline CDR1 and CDR2: SNHLY and FYNNEI. J was trimmed by 7 bases and V by 4 bases; bases with no gene match: 13. The CDR3 has 17 amino acids. The CDR3 here is CASSGRRDRGLRGTQYF. The CDR3 DNA reads as TGTGCCAGCAGTGGCCGCCGGGACAGGGGGCTTCGTGGGACCCAGTACTTC.

This clone came up once. This chain connects TRBV19 to TRBJ2-3; weak D call: TRBD1 (6 bases). V was shortened by 3 bases and J by 2 bases, with 15 bases between the two germline ends. CDR1 and CDR2 from the germline V gene are LNHDA and SQIVND (reference sequence). The CDR3 length is 16 residues. The CDR3 protein is CASSILVGAVTDTQYF. For the CDR3, the DNA is TGTGCCAGTAGTATCTTGGTGGGGGCAGTCACAGATACGCAGTATTTT.

The V call is TRBV5-4, the J call TRBJ1-2; D is possibly TRBD1 (5 bases). Germline V gene lookup returns CDR1 SGHNT and CDR2 YYREEE (reference sequence). V was cut by 2 bases and J by 0 bases, with 17 bases left in between. The CDR3 consists of 17 residues. DNA of the CDR3: TGTGCCAGCAGCTTCGGGGCAGGGAGGCTAGCTAACTATGGCTACACCTTC. Translating it yields CASSFGAGRLANYGYTF. The whole variable domain, filled in from reference TRBV5-4 and TRBJ1-2, reads ETGVTQSPTHLIKTRGQQVTLRCSSQSGHNTVSWYQQALGQGPQFIFQYYREEENGRGNFPPRFSGLQFPNYSSELNVNALELDDSALYLCASSFGAGRLANYGYTFGSGTRLTVV.

A single count supports this clone. The rearrangement joins TRBV11-2 to TRBJ2-1; tentatively, D is TRBD2 (6 bases). The germline V and J ends were trimmed by 7 bases and 5 bases, with 24 bases remaining between them. The CDR3 is 17 residues long. Per the germline V gene, CDR1 is SGHAT and CDR2 is FQNNGV. Here the CDR3 DNA reads TGTGCCAGCACCGGAGATCCGGGCGGAGGGCCACACAATGAGCAGTTCTTC. It specifies CASTGDPGGGPHNEQFF. The full variable domain, its missing parts supplied by reference TRBV11-2 and TRBJ2-1, is EAGVAQSPRYKIIEKRQSVAFWCNPISGHATLYWYQQILGQGPKLLIQFQNNGVVDDSQLPKDRFSAERLKGVDSTLKIQPAKLEDSAVYLCASTGDPGGGPHNEQFFGPGTRLTVL.

The chain has TRBV9 and TRBJ1-4; TRBD1 aligns across 10 bases. This CDR3 comprises 14 residues. After removal of 5 bases from V and 5 bases from J, the junction contained 3 bases not matched to a gene. Per germline, CDR1 SGDLS and CDR2 YYNGEE. The CDR3, as DNA: TGTGCCAGCAGTACGGGACAGGGGAATGAAAAACTGTTTTTT. Amino acid sequence: CASSTGQGNEKLFF.

The CDR3 sequence: CASSRSGFRTDTQYF. DNA for the CDR3: TGTGCCAGCAGCCGGTCAGGGTTTAGGACAGATACGCAGTATTTT. The chain carries TRBV11-3 and TRBJ2-3; possible D gene TRBD1, 5 bases. The CDR3 has 15 residues. Germline V gene lookup returns CDR1 SGHNT and CDR2 YENEEA. Trimming pared 5 bases from V and 3 bases from J, leaving 15 bases between.

This chain uses TRBV19 with TRBJ1-4; the match to TRBD1 covers 8 bases. V lost 7 bases, J lost 7 bases, and 8 bases stayed unmatched. Germline lookup yields CDR1 LNHDA and CDR2 SQIVND (reference sequence). The CDR3 totals 14 residues. This CDR3 reads CASTSDRGSEKLFF. CDR3 sequence (DNA): TGTGCCAGTACTTCCGACAGGGGAAGTGAAAAACTGTTTTTT.

The chain uses TRBV5-6 and TRBJ1-2, with unresolved D. Germline values: CDR1 SGHDT, CDR2 YYEEEE. V lost 0 bases and J 4 bases, leaving 16 bases between the germline ends. The CDR3 is made up of 16 amino acids. CDR3 protein: CASSLGHPVLSYGYTF. CDR3 sequence (DNA): TGTGCCAGCAGCTTGGGACACCCGGTTCTCTCCTATGGCTACACCTTC.

V is TRBV10-1 and J is TRBJ1-1; D gene uncertain. The length of the CDR3 is 13 residues. Germline assignment: CDR1 WNHNN and CDR2 SYGVQD (reference sequence). Trimming cost V 4 bases and J 0 bases, with 6 bases left between them. CDR3 coding DNA: TGCGCCAGCAGTGGACTCATGAACACTGAAGCTTTCTTT. Encoded protein: CASSGLMNTEAFF.

This clone was detected only once. V and J are TRBV5-1 and TRBJ2-1; maybe TRBD2 (5 bases). The length of the CDR3 is 12 residues. Trimming took off 0 bases at V and 9 bases at J, with 7 bases between the two ends. Germline V gene lookup returns CDR1 SGHRS and CDR2 YFSETQ. CDR3 sequence: CASSLDAGEQFF. Here the CDR3 DNA reads TGCGCCAGCAGCTTGGATGCGGGTGAGCAGTTCTTC.